This entry describes one T cell receptor beta chain. The repertoire was sequenced with immunoSEQ multiplex PCR; TCRdb's copy has only in-frame clones and lacks some. The table records fewer than 150,000 clones, 82% of them present only once. These data are taken from a study of blood T cell repertoires in COVID-19. Trimming removed 5 bases from V and 10 bases from J; junction bases left unmatched: 7. Per the germline V gene, CDR1 is SEHNR and CDR2 is FQNEAQ (reference sequence). CDR3 length: 12 residues. The chain is built from TRBV7-9 and TRBJ2-7; TRBD1 matches at 8 bases. The sequencing sample was made of peripheral blood. The clonotype comes from a woman older than 75 with acute or convalescent COVID-19. CDR3 nucleotides: TGTGCCAGCAGCCAGGACAGGGAAGATCAGTACTTC. Protein product: CASSQDREDQYF.